The rows below give T cell receptor beta chains drawn from one sample of a study of neurological immune-mediated disorders. TCRdb recomputed calls from the 5' RACE reads with MiXCR, one row per CDR3 protein. The profile shows about 48,000 distinct CDR3 sequences, about 25% of them singletons. Material: PBMCs. These receptors originate from a woman aged 65 to 85 in good health. Each CDR3 is given with its conserved first and last residue. The D gene is left open where the match is weak. Size values are once, few and many counts, or a class for expanded clones, and some rows have none.

TRBJ2-4 . many TRBV5-1 CASSFGVVVAKNIQYF TGCGCCAGCAGCTTTGGGGTTGTGGTAGCCAAAAACATTCAGTACTTC
TRBJ2-1 . many TRBV6-6 CASSYGGAYNEQFF TGTGCCAGCAGTTACGGGGGGGCTTACAATGAGCAGTTCTTC
TRBJ2-1 . many TRBV7-2 CASSFIALSSYNEQFF TGTGCCAGCAGCTTTATTGCATTGAGCTCCTACAATGAGCAGTTCTTC
TRBJ2-7 TRBD2 many TRBV12-3/TRBV12-4 CASRRLAGSYEQYF TGTGCCAGCAGGAGACTAGCGGGCTCCTACGAGCAGTACTTC
TRBJ2-3 TRBD2 . TRBV5-6 CASSLVASGTKDTQYF TGTGCCAGCAGCTTGGTGGCTAGCGGGACCAAAGATACGCAGTATTTT
TRBJ2-3 . . TRBV5-1 CASSWETGDTQYF TGCGCCAGCAGCTGGGAAACAGGGGATACGCAGTATTTT
TRBJ2-1 . many TRBV15 CATSRDGLGEQFF TGTGCCACCAGCAGAGATGGGTTAGGTGAGCAGTTCTTC
TRBJ1-1 . many TRBV7-2 CASSDFRGGNTEAFF TGTGCCAGCAGCGACTTTAGGGGGGGGAACACTGAAGCTTTCTTT
TRBJ2-1 TRBD2 many TRBV7-6 CASSLRTSGSSYNEQFF TGTGCCAGCAGCCTCCGGACTAGCGGGAGCTCCTACAATGAGCAGTTCTTC
TRBJ2-1 TRBD2 many TRBV5-1 CASSLESGVYNEQFF TGCGCCAGCAGCTTGGAGAGCGGGGTCTACAATGAGCAGTTCTTC
TRBJ1-6 TRBD1 many TRBV7-2 CASRAGGGSPLHF TGTGCCAGCAGGGCAGGGGGCGGTTCACCCCTCCACTTT
TRBJ1-1 TRBD1 few TRBV30 CAWDTGQVEAFF TGTGCCTGGGATACGGGACAGGTTGAAGCTTTCTTT
TRBJ2-5 . many TRBV4-2 CASSQDFSGETQYF TGTGCCAGCAGCCAAGATTTTTCGGGGGAGACCCAGTACTTC
TRBJ2-1 . many TRBV4-3 CASSQDDAHNEQFF TGCGCCAGCAGCCAAGACGACGCCCACAATGAGCAGTTCTTC
TRBJ1-5 . many TRBV7-2 CASSWNAGAADSNQPQHF TGTGCCAGCAGCTGGAACGCGGGGGCGGCCGATAGCAATCAGCCCCAGCATTTT
TRBJ2-2 . many TRBV27 CASSLRGYRTGELFF TGTGCCAGCAGCCTTCGGGGGTATCGCACCGGGGAGCTGTTTTTT
TRBJ2-7 . many TRBV5-5 CASSLGFGGISSYEQYF TGTGCCAGCAGCTTGGGGTTCGGGGGTATCAGCTCCTACGAGCAGTACTTC
TRBJ2-5 TRBD1 many TRBV2 CASSGQGAPQETQYF TGTGCCAGCAGCGGACAGGGGGCCCCCCAAGAGACCCAGTACTTC
TRBJ2-7 TRBD2 many TRBV11-2 CASSLHGGRRDYEQYF TGTGCCAGCAGCCTTCATGGCGGGAGGCGGGACTACGAGCAGTACTTC
TRBJ2-2 TRBD2 few TRBV5-4 CASSLETSGATGELFF TGTGCCAGCAGCTTGGAGACTAGCGGGGCTACCGGGGAGCTGTTTTTT
TRBJ2-1 TRBD2 many TRBV5-1 CASSRTRGSGSYNEQFF TGCGCCAGCAGTCGGACTAGGGGTTCAGGCTCCTACAATGAGCAGTTCTTC
TRBJ1-1 . . TRBV6-6 CASTEPGTGNTEAFF TGTGCCAGCACCGAACCCGGGACGGGGAACACTGAAGCTTTCTTT